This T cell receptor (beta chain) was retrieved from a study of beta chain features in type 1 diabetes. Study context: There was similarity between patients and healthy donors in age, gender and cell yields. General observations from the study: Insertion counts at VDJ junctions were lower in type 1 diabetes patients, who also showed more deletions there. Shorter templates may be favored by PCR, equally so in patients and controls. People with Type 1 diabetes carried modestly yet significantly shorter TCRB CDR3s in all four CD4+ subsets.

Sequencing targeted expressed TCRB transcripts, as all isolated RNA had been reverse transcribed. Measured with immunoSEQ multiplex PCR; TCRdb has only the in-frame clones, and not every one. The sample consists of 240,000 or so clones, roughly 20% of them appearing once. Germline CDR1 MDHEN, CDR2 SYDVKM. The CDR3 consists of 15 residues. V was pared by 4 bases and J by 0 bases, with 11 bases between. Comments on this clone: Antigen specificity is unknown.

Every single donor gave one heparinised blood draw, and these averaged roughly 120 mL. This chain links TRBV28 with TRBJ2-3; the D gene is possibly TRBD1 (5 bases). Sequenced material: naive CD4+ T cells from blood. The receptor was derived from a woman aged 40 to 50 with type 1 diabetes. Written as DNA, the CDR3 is TGTGCCAGCAGTTCCACAGGAACTAGCACAGATACGCAGTATTTT. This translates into CASSSTGTSTDTQYF.